A selection of T cell receptor beta chains follows, all from one sample in a study of cytomegalovirus exposure and HLA in healthy donors. Assay: immunoSEQ multiplex PCR; the TCRdb copy retains only in-frame clones and omits some. The sample consists of 150,000 to 200,000 clones, 80% of them appearing once. The sample comprised PBMCs. These receptor sequences come from a woman aged 40 to 49 in good health and CMV-seronegative. CDR3s include the opening cysteine and the closing phenylalanine or tryptophan. Each record gives: clone size, D gene, J gene, V gene, CDR3 DNA, CDR3 protein. D genes are given only for firm matches. Size is omitted from some rows. Given values are once, few, many or a class for expanded clones.

>.|.|TRBJ2-7|TRBV7-6
TGTGCCAGCAGCATAAAAGACAGCTCCTACGAGCAGTACTTC
CASSIKDSSYEQYF
>once|TRBD1|TRBJ1-2|TRBV29-1
TGCAGCGTTGATCTGACAGGGCTAGATGCGGGTGGCTACACCTTC
CSVDLTGLDAGGYTF
>few|TRBD1|TRBJ1-2|TRBV15
TGTGCCACCAGCAACCGGGACAGGGAGGTGAACTATGGCTACACCTTC
CATSNRDREVNYGYTF
>.|.|TRBJ2-1|TRBV7-7
TGTGCCAGCAGCCCCGCGGGAATCTACAATGAGCAGTTCTTC
CASSPAGIYNEQFF
>.|TRBD2|TRBJ2-3|TRBV5-6
TGTGCCAGCAGCTCGGGACTATACACAGATACGCAGTATTTT
CASSSGLYTDTQYF
>.|.|TRBJ1-1|TRBV29-1
TGCAGCGTCGGACAGATCATGAACACTGAAGCTTTCTTT
CSVGQIMNTEAFF
>.|TRBD2|TRBJ2-3|TRBV19
TGTGCCAGCCGAACCACTAGCGGAGGCACAGATACGCAGTATTTT
CASRTTSGGTDTQYF
>.|TRBD2|TRBJ2-7|TRBV14
TGTGCCAGCAGCCAGGGACTAGCGGGAGTAGACCGCTCCTACGAGCAGTACTTC
CASSQGLAGVDRSYEQYF
>.|TRBD1|TRBJ1-1|TRBV6-5
TGTGCCAGCAGCCGACAGGGGAAGTCGAACACTGAAGCTTTCTTT
CASSRQGKSNTEAFF
>.|TRBD1|TRBJ2-1|TRBV11-1
TGTGCCAGCAGCCGGGGACAGGGAAACAATGAGCAGTTCTTC
CASSRGQGNNEQFF
>.|TRBD1|TRBJ1-2|TRBV19
TGTGCCAGTAGTATAGTAGGGACAGGGGCAGGCTACACCTTC
CASSIVGTGAGYTF
>.|.|TRBJ1-1|TRBV7-9
TGTGCCAGCAGCTTAGCGGGGGGGTACACTGAAGCTTTCTTT
CASSLAGGYTEAFF
>.|.|TRBJ1-2|TRBV30
TGTGCCTGGGGACAGTCTTACTATGGCTACACCTTC
CAWGQSYYGYTF
>.|.|TRBJ1-2|TRBV7-2
TGTGCCAGCAGCTTAGAAACAGGGTACTATGGCTACACCTTC
CASSLETGYYGYTF
>.|TRBD1|TRBJ1-2|TRBV6-5
TGTGCCAGCAGTAGACAGGGGACCTATGGCTACACCTTC
CASSRQGTYGYTF
>.|TRBD1|TRBJ1-3|TRBV19
TGTGCCAGTAGTATAGGGACAGGGGGCATTGCTGGAAACACCATATATTTT
CASSIGTGGIAGNTIYF
>.|.|TRBJ2-5|TRBV7-2
TGTGCCAGCAGTAGACTAAGTGGTCAAGAGACCCAGTACTTC
CASSRLSGQETQYF
>.|.|TRBJ1-2|TRBV7-9
TGTGCCAGCAGCTCCGAGCAGGGCTGGGGCTACACCTTC
CASSSEQGWGYTF
>.|TRBD2|TRBJ2-7|TRBV5-8
TGTGCCAGCAGCCGGACTAGCGGGGCTAGCTCCTACGAGCAGTACTTC
CASSRTSGASSYEQYF
>.|.|TRBJ1-3|TRBV5-1
TGCGCCAGCAGCCAGGCCTCCTCTGGAAACACCATATATTTT
CASSQASSGNTIYF
>.|TRBD2|TRBJ2-7|TRBV4-3
TGCGCCAGCAGCCACGGTATAGCGGGAGGTCGGGAGCAGTACTTC
CASSHGIAGGREQYF
>.|.|TRBJ2-4|TRBV5-6
TGTGCCAGCAACCTGGGCCAGAATAAAAACATTCAGTACTTC
CASNLGQNKNIQYF
>few|TRBD2|TRBJ2-1|TRBV5-8
TGTGCCAGCAGCTTAGGGACTAGCGGGAGGTTCGCCTACAATGAGCAGTTCTTC
CASSLGTSGRFAYNEQFF
>.|.|TRBJ1-1|TRBV29-1
TGCAGCGTTGTGAGGGGGATGGGGACTGAAGCTTTCTTT
CSVVRGMGTEAFF
>.|TRBD1|TRBJ2-5|TRBV7-9
TGTGCCAGCAGCTCGGAAAGGGGGCTCGAAGAGACCCAGTACTTC
CASSSERGLEETQYF
>.|TRBD2|TRBJ2-1|TRBV30
TGTGCCTGGAGTGTACGTAGCGGGAGGGAGCAGTTCTTC
CAWSVRSGREQFF
>.|.|TRBJ1-5|TRBV4-3
TGCGCCAGCAGCCAAGATCGACACGGCAATCAGCCCCAGCATTTT
CASSQDRHGNQPQHF
>.|.|TRBJ1-3|TRBV5-4
TGTGCCAGCAGCTTGGCTGGGGCCGGAAACACCATATATTTT
CASSLAGAGNTIYF
>.|TRBD2|TRBJ2-3|TRBV6-5
TGTGCCAGCAGCTCCAAGACTAGCGGCACAGATACGCAGTATTTT
CASSSKTSGTDTQYF
>few|.|TRBJ1-2|TRBV11-2
TGTGCCAGCAGCCCCGCGGGGTTCCGGGGCTACACCTTC
CASSPAGFRGYTF
>once|TRBD1|TRBJ2-7|TRBV5-1
TGCGCCAGCAGCTCGCGGACAGGGCGGGCCTACGAGCAGTACTTC
CASSSRTGRAYEQYF
>.|TRBD1|TRBJ1-4|TRBV29-1
TGCAGCGTCGAGAACCGGACAGGGGGAAATGAAAAACTGTTTTTT
CSVENRTGGNEKLFF
>.|TRBD1|TRBJ2-5|TRBV9
TGTGCCAGCAGCGTAGTCGACAGGGCAGAGACCCAGTACTTC
CASSVVDRAETQYF
>.|.|TRBJ1-1|TRBV5-1
TGCGCCAGCAGCTTACAGAGAAACACTGAAGCTTTCTTT
CASSLQRNTEAFF
>.|TRBD2|TRBJ2-3|TRBV29-1
TGCAGCGTTGATATTGTCCCGGGAGGGATTACGCAGTATTTT
CSVDIVPGGITQYF
>.|.|TRBJ2-3|TRBV19
TGTGCCTCATCAAACGGGTGGGCAGATACGCAGTATTTT
CASSNGWADTQYF
>.|TRBD1|TRBJ2-5|TRBV7-9
TGTGCCAGCAGCTTAGGGGTCGGGCAGGGGGCCCAAGAGACCCAGTACTTC
CASSLGVGQGAQETQYF
>.|.|TRBJ2-7|TRBV20-1
TGCAGTGCTAGCGCAGGGTACGAGCAGTACTTC
CSASAGYEQYF
>.|.|TRBJ2-1|TRBV7-7
TGTGCTAGCAGCAACCACCCCAGCGTAAACAATGAGCAGTTCTTC
CASSNHPSVNNEQFF
>.|.|TRBJ1-1|TRBV6-5
TGTGCCAGCCAATTATACGGGGTGAACACTGAAGCTTTCTTT
CASQLYGVNTEAFF
>.|.|TRBJ2-7|TRBV28
TGTGCCAGCAGCCCAGCCCAGACTTACGAGCAGTACTTC
CASSPAQTYEQYF
>.|.|TRBJ1-2|TRBV5-1
TGCGCCAGCAGCTTGTCGGCCGGACTCCCGGACGGGGGCTACACCTTC
CASSLSAGLPDGGYTF
>.|TRBD1|TRBJ2-2|TRBV30
TGTGCCTGGGGGGGACAGAGGGGTAACACCGGGGAGCTGTTTTTT
CAWGGQRGNTGELFF
>few|.|TRBJ1-3|TRBV5-8
TGTGCCAGCAGCTTCGCTTCGGAGGGGACTGGAAACACCATATATTTT
CASSFASEGTGNTIYF
>few|TRBD1|TRBJ1-1|TRBV9
TGTGCCAGCAGCGTAGGTTTCAGGGGGGAAGCTTTCTTT
CASSVGFRGEAFF
>.|.|TRBJ2-5|TRBV7-8
TGTGCCAGCAGCTTCAGCCTCCAGGGGATGGAGACCCAGTACTTC
CASSFSLQGMETQYF
>.|TRBD1|TRBJ2-4|TRBV19
TGTGCCAGTAGGCTGAGGGGACAGGGGGCTCGGAACATTCAGTACTTC
CASRLRGQGARNIQYF
>.|.|TRBJ2-5|TRBV5-8
TGTGCCAGCAGCTCAAAAACCCAGACAGGCTCCGCTCAACCCCAGTACTTC
CASSSKTQTGSAQPQYF
>few|TRBD1|TRBJ1-2|TRBV7-2
TGTGCCAGCAGCTCCGGACAGGGCTATGGCTACACCTTC
CASSSGQGYGYTF
>.|TRBD2|TRBJ2-2|TRBV7-3
TGTGCCAGCAGCTTGGGACTAGCGGGTAACACCGGGGAGCTGTTTTTT
CASSLGLAGNTGELFF
>.|.|TRBJ1-1|TRBV20-1
TGCAGTGCTAGTTCCCCACAGGGAGCTTTCTTT
CSASSPQGAFF
>.|.|TRBJ1-3|TRBV6-5
TGTGCCAGCAGTTCGACAGCTGGAAACACCATATATTTT
CASSSTAGNTIYF
>.|.|TRBJ2-1|TRBV9
TGTGCCAGCAGCGAGCTTTACAATGAGCAGTTCTTC
CASSELYNEQFF